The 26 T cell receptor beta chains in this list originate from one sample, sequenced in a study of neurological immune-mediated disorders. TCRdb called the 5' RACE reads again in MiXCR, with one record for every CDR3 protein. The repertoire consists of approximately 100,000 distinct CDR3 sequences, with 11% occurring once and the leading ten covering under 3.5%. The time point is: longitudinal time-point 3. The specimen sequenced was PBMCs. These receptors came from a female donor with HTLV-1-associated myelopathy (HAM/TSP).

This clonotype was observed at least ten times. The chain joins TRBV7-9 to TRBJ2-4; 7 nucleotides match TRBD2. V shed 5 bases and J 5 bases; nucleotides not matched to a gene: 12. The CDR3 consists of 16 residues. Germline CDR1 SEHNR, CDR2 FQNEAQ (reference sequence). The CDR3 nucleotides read TGTGCCAGCAGCCCCAACAAAGCGGGGTTGCAAAACATTCAGTACTTC. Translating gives CASSPNKAGLQNIQYF.

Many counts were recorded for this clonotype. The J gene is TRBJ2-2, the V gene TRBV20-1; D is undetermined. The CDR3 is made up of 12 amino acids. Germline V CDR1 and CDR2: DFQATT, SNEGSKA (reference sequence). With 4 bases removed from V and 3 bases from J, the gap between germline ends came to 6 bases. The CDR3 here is CSAKHYTGELFF. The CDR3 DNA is TGCAGTGCTAAACACTACACCGGGGAGCTGTTTTTT.

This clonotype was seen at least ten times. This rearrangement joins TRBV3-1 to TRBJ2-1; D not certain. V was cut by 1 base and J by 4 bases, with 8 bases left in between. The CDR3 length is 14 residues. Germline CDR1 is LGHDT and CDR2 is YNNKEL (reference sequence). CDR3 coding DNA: TGTGCCAGCAGCCAAGGTGCCAGATACAATGAGCAGTTCTTC. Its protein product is CASSQGARYNEQFF.

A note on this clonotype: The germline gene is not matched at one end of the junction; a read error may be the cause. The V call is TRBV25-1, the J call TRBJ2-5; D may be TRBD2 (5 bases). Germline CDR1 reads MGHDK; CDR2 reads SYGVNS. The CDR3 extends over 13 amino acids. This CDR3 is CASSLTRGENQYF. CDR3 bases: TGTGCCAGCAGTTTGACACGGGGAGAGAACCAGTACTTC.

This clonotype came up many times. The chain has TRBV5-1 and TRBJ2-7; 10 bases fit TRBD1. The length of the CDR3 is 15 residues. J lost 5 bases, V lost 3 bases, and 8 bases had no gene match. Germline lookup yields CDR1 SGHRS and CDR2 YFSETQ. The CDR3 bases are TGCGCCAGCAGCTACGACAGGGGGCGCATCAACGAGCAGTACTTC. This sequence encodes CASSYDRGRINEQYF.

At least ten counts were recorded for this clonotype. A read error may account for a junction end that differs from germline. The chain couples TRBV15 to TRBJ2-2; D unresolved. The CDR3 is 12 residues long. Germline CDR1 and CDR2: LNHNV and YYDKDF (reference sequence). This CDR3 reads CATSRDLGELFF. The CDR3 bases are TGTGCTACCAGCAGAGATTTGGGGGAGCTGTTTTTT.

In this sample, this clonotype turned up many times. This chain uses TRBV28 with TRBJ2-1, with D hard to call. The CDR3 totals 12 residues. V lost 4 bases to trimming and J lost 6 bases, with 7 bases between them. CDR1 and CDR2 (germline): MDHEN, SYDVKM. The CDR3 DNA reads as TGTGCCAGCAGTTCAGCGACCAATGAGCAGTTCTTC. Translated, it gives CASSSATNEQFF.

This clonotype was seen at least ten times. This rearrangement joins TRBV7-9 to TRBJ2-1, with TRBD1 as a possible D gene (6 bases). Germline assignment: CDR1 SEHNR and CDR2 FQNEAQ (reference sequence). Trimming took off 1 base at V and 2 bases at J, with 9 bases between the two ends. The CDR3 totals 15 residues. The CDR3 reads CASSLERGTYNEQFF. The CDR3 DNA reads TGTGCCAGCAGCTTAGAGAGGGGGACCTACAATGAGCAGTTCTTC.

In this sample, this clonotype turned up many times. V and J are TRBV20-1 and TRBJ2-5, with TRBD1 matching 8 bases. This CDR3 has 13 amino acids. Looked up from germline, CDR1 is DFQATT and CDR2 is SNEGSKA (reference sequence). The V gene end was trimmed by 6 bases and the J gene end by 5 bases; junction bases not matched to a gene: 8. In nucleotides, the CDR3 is TGCAGTGCAAATGACAGGGGCGAGGAGACCCAGTACTTC. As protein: CSANDRGEETQYF.

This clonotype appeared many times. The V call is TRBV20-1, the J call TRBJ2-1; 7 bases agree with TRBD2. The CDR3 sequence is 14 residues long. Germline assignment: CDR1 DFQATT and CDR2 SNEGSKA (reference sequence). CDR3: CSVPGTNLGNEQFF. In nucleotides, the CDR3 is TGCAGCGTCCCCGGGACTAACTTGGGGAATGAGCAGTTCTTC.

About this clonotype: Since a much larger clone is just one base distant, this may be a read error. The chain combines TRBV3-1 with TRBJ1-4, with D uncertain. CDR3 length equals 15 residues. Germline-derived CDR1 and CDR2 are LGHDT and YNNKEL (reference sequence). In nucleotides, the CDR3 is TGTGCCAGCAACCAACCGTGGCCAAATAATGAAAAACTGTTTTTT. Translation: CASNQPWPNNEKLFF.

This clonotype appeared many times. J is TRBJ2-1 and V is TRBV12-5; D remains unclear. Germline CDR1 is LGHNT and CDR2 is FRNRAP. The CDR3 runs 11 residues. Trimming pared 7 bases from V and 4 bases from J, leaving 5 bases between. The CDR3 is CASVSYNEQFF. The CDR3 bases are TGTGCTAGTGTCTCTTACAATGAGCAGTTCTTC.

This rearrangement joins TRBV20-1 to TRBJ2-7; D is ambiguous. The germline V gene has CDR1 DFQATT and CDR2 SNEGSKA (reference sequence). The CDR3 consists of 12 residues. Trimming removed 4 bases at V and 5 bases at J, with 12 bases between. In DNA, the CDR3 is TGCAGTGCTACCGATTCGTCCCACGAGCAGTACTTC. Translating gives CSATDSSHEQYF.

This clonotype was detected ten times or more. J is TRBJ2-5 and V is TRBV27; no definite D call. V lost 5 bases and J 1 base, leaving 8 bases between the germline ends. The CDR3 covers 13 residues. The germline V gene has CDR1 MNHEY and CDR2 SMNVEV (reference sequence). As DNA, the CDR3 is TGTGCCAGCAGTATAGGACCCCAAGAGACCCAGTACTTC. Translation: CASSIGPQETQYF.

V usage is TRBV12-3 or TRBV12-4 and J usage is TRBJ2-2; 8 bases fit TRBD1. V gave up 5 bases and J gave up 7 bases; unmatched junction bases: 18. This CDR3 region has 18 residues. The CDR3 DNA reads TGTGCCAGCAGTCCCCAAGGGGGGACAGGCCCTAAGGGCGGGGAGCTGTTTTTT. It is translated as CASSPQGGTGPKGGELFF.

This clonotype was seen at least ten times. The DNA for the CDR3 is TGTGCCAGCAGCGTGGATACCGGACTAGCGGGGAGCACAGATACGCAGTATTTT. It specifies CASSVDTGLAGSTDTQYF. The gene calls are TRBV9 and TRBJ2-3; 12 bases map to TRBD2. CDR1 SGDLS and CDR2 YYNGEE come from the germline V gene. The CDR3 consists of 18 residues. The J segment lost 0 bases and the V segment lost 2 bases, leaving 7 bases of the junction unmatched.

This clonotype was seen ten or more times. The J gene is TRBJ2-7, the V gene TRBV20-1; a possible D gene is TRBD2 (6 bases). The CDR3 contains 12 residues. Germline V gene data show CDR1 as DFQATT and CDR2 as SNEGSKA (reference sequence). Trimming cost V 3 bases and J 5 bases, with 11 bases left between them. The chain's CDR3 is CSASKASDEQYF. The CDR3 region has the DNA TGCAGTGCTAGCAAGGCTAGCGACGAGCAGTACTTC.

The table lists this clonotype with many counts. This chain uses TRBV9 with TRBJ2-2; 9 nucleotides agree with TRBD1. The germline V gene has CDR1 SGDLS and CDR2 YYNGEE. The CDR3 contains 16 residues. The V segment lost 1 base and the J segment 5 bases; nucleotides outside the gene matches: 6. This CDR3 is CASSVLDRGGTGELFF. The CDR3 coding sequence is TGTGCCAGCAGCGTATTGGACAGGGGAGGGACCGGGGAGCTGTTTTTT.

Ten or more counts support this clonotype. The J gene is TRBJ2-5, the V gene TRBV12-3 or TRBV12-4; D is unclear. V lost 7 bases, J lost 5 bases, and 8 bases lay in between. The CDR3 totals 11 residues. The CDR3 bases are TGTGCCAGCACCCTCGGGGAGACCCAGTACTTC. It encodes CASTLGETQYF.

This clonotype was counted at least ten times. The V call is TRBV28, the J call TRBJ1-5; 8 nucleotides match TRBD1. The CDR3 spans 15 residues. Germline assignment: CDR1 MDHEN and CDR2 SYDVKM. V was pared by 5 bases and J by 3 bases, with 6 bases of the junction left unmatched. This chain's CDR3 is CASSGQGFINQPQHF. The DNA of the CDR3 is TGTGCCAGCAGTGGACAGGGATTTATCAATCAGCCCCAGCATTTT.

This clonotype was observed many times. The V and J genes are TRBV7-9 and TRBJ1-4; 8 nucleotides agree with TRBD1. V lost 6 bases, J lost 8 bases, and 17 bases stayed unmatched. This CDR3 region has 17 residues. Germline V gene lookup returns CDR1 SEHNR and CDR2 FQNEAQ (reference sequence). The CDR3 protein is CASRLTSLGQGYEKLFF. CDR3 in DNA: TGTGCCAGCAGGCTGACGTCACTAGGACAGGGATACGAAAAACTGTTTTTT.

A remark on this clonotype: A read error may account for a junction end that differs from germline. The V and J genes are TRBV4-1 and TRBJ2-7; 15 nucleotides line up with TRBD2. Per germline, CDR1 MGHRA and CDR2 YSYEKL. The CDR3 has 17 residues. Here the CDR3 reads CAGSQAGTSGGKIEQYF. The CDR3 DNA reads TGTGCCGGCAGCCAGGCGGGGACTAGCGGGGGGAAGATCGAGCAGTACTTC.

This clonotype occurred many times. For the CDR3, the DNA is TGCGCCAGCAGCCGAACCGGGACAGGGGGCGATTCACCCCTCCACTTT. As protein: CASSRTGTGGDSPLHF. The rearrangement joins TRBV4-1 to TRBJ1-6, with TRBD1 matching 12 bases. Germline V gene data show CDR1 as MGHRA and CDR2 as YSYEKL. The CDR3 totals 16 residues. The J segment lost 8 bases and the V segment lost 4 bases, leaving 6 bases of the junction unmatched.

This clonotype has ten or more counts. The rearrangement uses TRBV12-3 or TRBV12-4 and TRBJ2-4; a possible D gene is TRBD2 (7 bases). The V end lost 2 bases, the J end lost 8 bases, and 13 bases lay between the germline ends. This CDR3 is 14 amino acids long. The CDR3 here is CASSLKGGLDIQYF. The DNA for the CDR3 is TGTGCCAGCAGTTTAAAGGGGGGGTTGGACATTCAGTACTTC.

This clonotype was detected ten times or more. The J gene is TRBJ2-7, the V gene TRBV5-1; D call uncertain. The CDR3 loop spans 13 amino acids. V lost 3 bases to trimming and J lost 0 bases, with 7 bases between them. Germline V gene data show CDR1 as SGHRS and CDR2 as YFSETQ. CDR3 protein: CASSSQPSYEQYF. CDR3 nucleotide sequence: TGCGCCAGCAGCTCCCAGCCCTCCTACGAGCAGTACTTC.

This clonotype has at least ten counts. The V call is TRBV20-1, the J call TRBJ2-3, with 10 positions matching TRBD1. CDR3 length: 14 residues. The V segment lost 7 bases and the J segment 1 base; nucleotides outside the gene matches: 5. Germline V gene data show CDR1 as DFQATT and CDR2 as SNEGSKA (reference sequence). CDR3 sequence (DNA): TGCAGTGTCGGACAGGGGGACGGCACAGATACGCAGTATTTT. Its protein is CSVGQGDGTDTQYF.